This T cell receptor (beta chain) derives from a study of cytomegalovirus exposure and HLA in healthy donors (dated by TCRdb to 2017 to 2019). With respect to the entire study: In an earlier analysis of around 540 of the donors, 250 to 300 Gb of sequence data and 117 million unique TCR beta sequences from about 190 million T cells were reported. HLA typing included class I and class II loci at four-digit resolution. The later analysis used no new phenotypic data to find candidate immune exposures, relying instead on TCR beta sequences and their occurrence across donors. To study patterns of TCR occurrence, a later analysis re-analyzed previously published TCR beta repertoires from under 750 donors and added high-resolution HLA genotyping. To decide whether each TCR beta V gene segment behaved as functional or pseudogenic, an earlier analysis of fewer than 750 of the donors relied on high-throughput TCR beta sequencing. The aim of the study was to test whether cataloging public T cell receptors could identify signatures of past pathogen exposure. The genetic ancestry cluster associated with self-reported Caucasian donors included roughly four fifths of the roughly 380 genotyped donors. Donor age, sex, ethnicity and CMV serostatus were compiled together with the repertoire data. Using immunosequencing, the study profiled T cell repertoires from approximately 700 subjects and related those repertoires to cytomegalovirus serostatus. Roughly five DR-DQ haplotypes were treated as single units for association and clustering because of strong linkage in the cohort. A separate validation cohort of roughly 120 different subjects was used in addition to the roughly 670-subject first cohort. A later genetic analysis took genome-wide SNP genotypes for about 55% of the 666 donors and used that subset as a discovery cohort. To predict cytomegalovirus infection status, the study brought together high-throughput TCR immunosequencing, statistical association of individual TCRs with disease status, and machine learning. About 310 gigabases of sequencing data and roughly 90 million unique TCR sequences were included in an early release covering around 650 HLA-typed donors. Among about 400 genotyped donors of the cohort, an average of approximately 240,000 unique TCR beta nucleotide sequences was sequenced per donor, of which about 19% were non-productive. The number of typed donors differed by locus: roughly 620-630 for A, B, C, DRB1 and DQB1; approximately 520 for DQA1; 606 for DPA1; and some 450 for DPB1. All discovery cohort repertoires had been generated using a single sequencing platform.

Points the paper makes about the study in general: When HLA alleles, especially DR and DQ, strongly co-occurred, attributing TCR associations to individual alleles was difficult. Because counts were too low, roughly 17 rarely observed V segments, including chromosome 9 orphons, were left out of the earlier analysis of about 500 of the donors. A later analysis found that TCR association rates varied across HLA loci, with DRB1 alleles showing the most associated TCRs and HLA-C alleles the fewest. Because some donors lacked HLA typing at each locus, the association tests relied only on the typed subset. In an earlier analysis of some 500 of the donors, most TCR beta V segments appeared in productive rearrangements about 87% or about 30% of the time, broadly matching IMGT annotations. The study listed 150 to 200 TCR beta chains as associated with cytomegalovirus. A further reported finding was that TCR beta sequences accurately predicted the HLA-A and HLA-B alleles for most subjects in the first cohort. In a later genetic analysis, fewer N-insertions in productive TCRs were reported among donors in an Asian-associated ancestry cluster than the roughly 710-donor mean. For the cohort, immune exposure information was limited to CMV serostatus. In this cohort, only TCR beta chains were sequenced, and detectable features were limited by the absence of alpha or paired-chain data. In a later analysis, HLA-associated TCR beta chains showed more clonal expansion and lower generation probabilities than non-associated chains that were equally common. Some IMGT-functional V segments, including TRBV6-2 and TRBV6-3, could not be distinguished by the 87-base-pair reads and were therefore excluded. A group of highly shared sequence variants was considered likely to be a technical artifact of the sequencing pipeline. In both the original and validation cohorts, the classifier was reported to diagnose cytomegalovirus status with high specificity and sensitivity. A later analysis reported that several top co-occurrence clusters appeared linked to parvovirus B19, influenza, CMV and Epstein-Barr virus. An association between a missense DCLRE1C variant and V-gene and J-gene trimming of TCR beta chains was found in a later genetic analysis and replicated in an independent cohort. It was suggested by the authors that the approach could potentially be generalized to other disease states and immunological phenotypes. In a later analysis, most CMV-associated TCR beta chains were found to appear HLA-restricted, with HLA associations seemingly driven largely by CMV exposure. Sequencing depth was assumed to be roughly uniform across donors in the presence/absence analyses, though that assumption may not hold. Linkage disequilibrium might explain the correlated functional status among segregating V segments, but an unknown experimental factor could not be ruled out. A later analysis associated 16,951 TCR beta sequences with specific HLA alleles at a false discovery rate of 0.05. Most TCR sequences were observed very rarely across donors, whereas some public TCRs were present in many individuals. Three of the identified cytomegalovirus-associated TCR beta chains were confirmed in vitro to be specific for cytomegalovirus antigens.

The cohort was made up of approximately 670 healthy bone marrow donors. All cohort members were sampled while nominally healthy, although unrecorded immune exposures were likely present. The donor was CMV seronegative and was included in the group of about 350 seronegative cohort members. A peripheral blood sample was collected from each donor, and TCR beta sequencing was performed on peripheral blood mononuclear cells. The Qiagen DNeasy Blood Extraction Kit was used to extract genomic DNA from the blood cell samples. In the germline V gene, CDR1 corresponds to SQVTM and CDR2 to ANQGSEA. The cysteine opens and the phenylalanine closes a CDR3 of 16 amino acids. Only the CDR3 region is kept as DNA, spanning 48 bases read in frame from base 1. Trimming at the junction amounts to 1 base on V and 0 bases on J, and the germline ends lie 12 bases apart. The library was prepared using the immunoSEQ multiplex PCR assay. For the multiplex PCR, a mixture combining 60 forward primers for TCR Vbeta segments and 13 reverse primers for TCR Jbeta segments was used. The CDR3 region of rearranged TCR beta genes was amplified from genomic DNA by a multiplex PCR assay. The amplified TCR beta libraries were sequenced on the Illumina HiSeq System as 87-base-pair reads. In the source study's methods: In a later analysis, around 80 million unique TCR beta chains were counted across the roughly 610 repertoires, and approximately 11 million of these chains were shared by at least two donors. Raw reads were error-corrected and collapsed into unique sequences with a nearest-neighbor algorithm that merged closely related sequences to remove PCR and sequencing errors. Alignment of CDR3 sequences to IMGT reference sequences was used to assign V, D and J gene segments. Each retained sequence needed at least a six-nucleotide match to both a V gene segment and a J gene segment. Rearrangements were classified as productive when the CDR3 lacked stop codons and remained in frame with V and J, and all other rearrangements were classified as non-productive. CDR3 was defined according to IMGT convention as the region running from the second conserved V-encoded cysteine to the conserved J-encoded phenylalanine. Sequences without an unambiguous match to a single V gene segment were excluded from the earlier analysis of approximately 600 of the donors. In an earlier analysis of 587 of the donors, a V segment was called functional when productive rearrangements were above 56.7%, and segregating when the standard deviation between donors exceeded 5%. To diagnose cytomegalovirus status from the catalog of TCR beta chain sequences, a statistical classification framework was built. In a later analysis, V and J genes were assigned by comparing TCR nucleotide sequences against IMGT/GENE-DB human TR gene sequences. A later analysis assigned CDR3 sequences and most-parsimonious VDJ recombination scenarios with the TCRdist pipeline. In a later analysis, each TCR beta chain was defined by its CDR3 amino acid sequence together with its V-gene family, and reads without a unique V-gene family were excluded. In a later analysis, around 600 highly shared, low-generation-probability nucleotide sequences were removed to address suspected cross-contamination and a sequencing artifact. In a later analysis, a clonal expansion index for each public chain was calculated from normalized within-repertoire ranks of inferred template counts. In a later analysis, generation probabilities were computed using a VDJ recombination model fitted to out-of-frame rearrangements, and the results were checked against IGoR. In a later analysis, TCR-TCR, TCR-HLA and TCR-CMV co-occurrence was scored with hypergeometric tests, and a repertoire-size bias correction was applied to TCR pairs. False discovery rates were estimated in a later analysis by permuting HLA or CMV assignments 20 times. In a later analysis, co-occurring TCRs were grouped using DBSCAN, with TCRdist sequence similarity added in when clustering inside HLA-allele-positive subsets. Co-occurrence clustering excluded repertoires with fewer than 30,000 or more than 120,000 public chains, plus five with anomalous nucleotide sharing. TCRdb re-hosts the immuneACCESS table, in-frame sequences only. Its copies lack some clones; in the studies checked, an unresolved V gene accounts for under half of them, and the cause for the rest is not known. V, J and clone size derive from that table, while D and trimming were established from the DNA sequence. The table for this sample lists more than 90,000 clones; 65% to 80% of them were counted only once. Together, the top ten hold under 2% of the sample.

A note on this clone: This receptor's antigen is unknown. Base qualities are not provided; no much larger clone lies one nucleotide away.

The source is a middle-aged woman in good health and CMV-seronegative. The sample comprised PBMCs. This chain joins TRBV29-1 to TRBJ2-2; no D gene can be assigned with confidence. The encoded CDR3 is CSVEVRQVANTGELFF. Here is the DNA: TGCAGCGTTGAAGTCAGGCAGGTCGCGAACACCGGGGAGCTGTTTTTT.